The 13 T cell receptor beta chains listed next were all sequenced from one sample in a study of T cell responses to AZD1222 COVID-19 vaccine. Method: immunoSEQ multiplex PCR; TCRdb's copy keeps in-frame clones and lacks some. The profile shows some 82,000 clones, about 90% of them singletons. This specimen consisted of peripheral blood, obtained on day 0 of AZD1222 vaccination. Receptor source: an adult in good health.

This chain joins TRBV6-2 or TRBV6-3 and TRBJ1-5, with TRBD1 matching 7 bases. The CDR3 is made up of 15 amino acids. Germline loops: CDR1 MNHEY, CDR2 SVGEGT. V lost 6 bases, J lost 1 base, and 6 bases stayed unmatched. The CDR3 coding sequence is TGTGCCAGCAGCCCGACAGGGATAAGCAATCAGCCCCAGCATTTT. Translating it yields CASSPTGISNQPQHF.

V gene TRBV3-1 (or the pseudogene TRBV3-2) combines with J gene TRBJ1-1, with D perhaps TRBD1 (5 bases). The CDR3 loop spans 14 amino acids. Germline values: CDR1 LGHDT, CDR2 YNNKEL (reference sequence). Between the trimmed V and J ends, which lost 4 bases and 6 bases, there was a span of 15 bases. The CDR3 region has the DNA TGTGCCAGCAGCCGACGGGGGGTTGGCTCTGAAGCTTTCTTT. Amino acids: CASSRRGVGSEAFF.

This chain uses TRBV10-1 with TRBJ2-3; 8 nucleotides match TRBD2. The V gene's germline CDR1 is WNHNN and CDR2 SYGVQD (reference sequence). CDR3 length: 15 amino acids. J lost 3 bases, V lost 6 bases, and 8 bases had no gene match. The CDR3, as DNA: TGCGCCAGCAGCCGTCTGAGCGGGGGTACAGATACGCAGTATTTT. It translates to CASSRLSGGTDTQYF.

This clone showed up just once. This chain links TRBV4-3 with TRBJ1-1; weak D call: TRBD1 (5 bases). CDR3 size: 14 residues. V was shortened by 4 bases and J by 4 bases, with 13 bases between the two germline ends. The germline V gene has CDR1 LGHNA and CDR2 YSLEER. CDR3 DNA: TGCGCCAGCAGCCTCCAGGGTTTCTCCACTGAAGCTTTCTTT. It codes for CASSLQGFSTEAFF.

V and J are TRBV5-4 and TRBJ1-1; D unclear. The germline V gene encodes CDR1 SGHNT and CDR2 YYREEE (reference sequence). There are 13 residues in the CDR3. With 4 bases removed from V and 1 base from J, the gap between germline ends came to 8 bases. CDR3 in DNA: TGTGCCAGCAGCCAACCGCGGAACACTGAAGCTTTCTTT. This gives the protein CASSQPRNTEAFF.

The V gene is TRBV5-4, the J gene TRBJ2-3; 10 bases match TRBD2. V lost 3 bases, J lost 4 bases, and 5 bases stayed unmatched. Germline assignment: CDR1 SGHNT and CDR2 YYREEE (reference sequence). The CDR3 has 15 amino acids. The CDR3 region is CASSWSGGAPDTQYF. CDR3 bases: TGTGCCAGCAGCTGGAGCGGGGGGGCACCAGATACGCAGTATTTT. Together with reference TRBV5-4 and TRBJ2-3, the CDR3 gives the full variable domain: ETGVTQSPTHLIKTRGQQVTLRCSSQSGHNTVSWYQQALGQGPQFIFQYYREEENGRGNFPPRFSGLQFPNYSSELNVNALELDDSALYLCASSWSGGAPDTQYFGPGTRLTVL.

V is TRBV7-2 and J is TRBJ1-5, with D possibly being TRBD1 (5 bases). This CDR3 is 17 amino acids long. Trimming shortened V by 5 bases and J by 4 bases, and 21 bases separated the two germline ends. The germline V gene has CDR1 SGHTA and CDR2 FQGNSA. The CDR3 DNA reads as TGTGCCAGCAGCCCAGGCTGGATGCGGGGGGGGAATCAGCCCCAGCATTTT. Translation: CASSPGWMRGGNQPQHF. Full variable domain (remainder filled in from reference TRBV7-2 and TRBJ1-5): GAGVSQSPSNKVTEKGKDVELRCDPISGHTALYWYRQSLGQGLEFLIYFQGNSAPDKSGLPSDRFSAERTGGSVSTLTIQRTQQEDSAVYLCASSPGWMRGGNQPQHFGDGTRLSIL.

This chain joins TRBV5-1 and TRBJ2-1; unclear D gene. Germline assignment: CDR1 SGHRS and CDR2 YFSETQ. The CDR3 extends over 12 amino acids. V was clipped by 4 bases and J by 5 bases, with 7 bases between them. The CDR3 loop is CASSKNNNEQFF. CDR3 bases: TGCGCCAGCAGCAAAAATAACAATGAGCAGTTCTTC.

This clone was detected a few times. The rearrangement links TRBV5-1 to TRBJ2-3, with D perhaps matching TRBD2 (7 bases). The CDR3 has 16 residues. Germline CDR1 reads SGHRS; CDR2 reads YFSETQ. The V end was cut by 2 bases, the J end by 4 bases, with 17 bases between. CDR3 sequence (DNA): TGCGCCAGCAGCTTCGACGGGGGGCACCTAGCAGATACGCAGTATTTT. Translation gives CASSFDGGHLADTQYF.

This chain joins TRBV6-4 and TRBJ2-3; D remains ambiguous. The germline CDR1 and CDR2 sequences are MRHNA and SNTAGT. The V and J ends lost 0 bases and 9 bases respectively, with 16 bases between them. The CDR3 consists of 15 residues. CDR3 region: CASSDSPAPGITQYF. The CDR3 region has the DNA TGTGCCAGCAGTGACTCACCGGCCCCCGGAATCACGCAGTATTTT.

This chain links TRBV18 with TRBJ2-1; 7 bases match TRBD1. The CDR3 is 13 residues long. Germline V lookup: CDR1 KGHSH, CDR2 LQKENI. Germline trimming cut 3 bases from V and 9 bases from J; bases unmatched to any gene: 5. The CDR3 reads CASSPNRGGEQFF. The CDR3 nucleotides are TGTGCCAGCTCACCCAACAGGGGTGGTGAGCAGTTCTTC.

The J gene is TRBJ1-6, the V gene TRBV19; D unclear. The V gene's germline CDR1 is LNHDA and CDR2 SQIVND (reference sequence). The length of the CDR3 is 13 residues. Between the trimmed V and J ends, which lost 1 base and 14 bases, there was a span of 12 bases. This chain's CDR3 is CASSIGPTISLHF. DNA for the CDR3: TGTGCCAGTAGTATAGGACCGACTATATCCCTCCACTTT.

DNA for the CDR3: TGTGCCAGCTCACCACGGACGGGGGGACTGTTTTTT. Translated: CASSPRTGGLFF. V gene TRBV18 combines with J gene TRBJ1-4, with TRBD1 as a possible D gene (5 bases). Germline V lookup: CDR1 KGHSH, CDR2 LQKENI. The CDR3 is made up of 12 amino acids. Trimming took off 1 base at V and 13 bases at J, with 10 bases between the two ends.